This TCR beta chain was recovered during a study of T cell responses to AZD1222 COVID-19 vaccine. Generated by immunoSEQ multiplex PCR, the TCRdb table keeps only in-frame clones and is missing some. The sample shows 100,000 to 150,000 clones, 85% to 90% of them seen only once. Sequences were derived from peripheral blood, sampled on day 0 of AZD1222 vaccination. The sequence was collected from an adult in good health.

CDR3 loop: CASSLGVRDTEAFF. The CDR3, as DNA: TGTGCCAGCAGCTTAGGGGTCCGGGACACTGAAGCTTTCTTT. The chain links TRBV7-6 to TRBJ1-1; D gene ambiguous. This CDR3 has 14 amino acids. V lost 1 base and J lost 3, with 9 bases in between. Germline CDR1 SGHVS, CDR2 FNYEAQ.